The 21 T cell receptor beta chains below were found in one sample sequenced in a study of glioma-infiltrating T cells after dendritic cell vaccination. Sequencing was performed with immunoSEQ multiplex PCR; in TCRdb, only in-frame clones are kept and a portion is missing. The sample lists fewer than 70,000 clones, over 75% occurring once. Time point indicated: after dendritic cell vaccination, including at tumor progression/relapse. The input for sequencing was blood, taken after dendritic cell vaccination. All receptors derive from a human donor with glioblastoma.

This clone was detected a few times. The V call is TRBV6-6, the J call TRBJ1-6; D is undetermined. Germline CDR1 MNHNY, CDR2 SVGAGI (reference sequence). The CDR3 is 15 amino acids. The V gene lost 0 bases and the J gene lost 8 bases, with 11 bases spanning the gap. DNA for the CDR3: TGTGCCAGCAGTTACTCGGGTGGCGGGGATTCACCCCTCCACTTT. Protein: CASSYSGGGDSPLHF.

This clone has more than one count but fewer than ten. The chain links TRBV5-6 to TRBJ2-7, with a possible D match to TRBD2 (6 bases). The CDR3 is 12 amino acids. V was pared by 5 bases and J by 0 bases, with 6 bases between. The germline V gene has CDR1 SGHDT and CDR2 YYEEEE. CDR3 sequence: CASRGGSYEQYF. CDR3 in DNA: TGTGCCAGCAGGGGAGGCTCCTACGAGCAGTACTTC.

This clone has just a few counts. The V call is TRBV5-1, the J call TRBJ1-2, with 7 bases matching TRBD1. Looked up from germline, CDR1 is SGHRS and CDR2 is YFSETQ. Trimming removed 4 bases from V and 9 bases from J; junction bases left unmatched: 12. The CDR3 runs 14 residues. The CDR3 here is CASSPETGLKSYTF. The CDR3 DNA reads TGCGCCAGCAGCCCAGAGACAGGGCTTAAGAGCTACACCTTC.

This chain links TRBV12-2 with TRBJ2-2; the table's D call TRBD1 went unverified against the DNA. TRBV12-2 is a pseudogene locus. The CDR3 totals 17 residues. CDR3 amino acids: CASRLVARTPNTGELFF. Written as DNA, the CDR3 is TGTGCAAGTCGCTTAGTTGCCCGGACACCGAACACCGGGGAGCTGTTTTTT.

The V call is TRBV27, the J call TRBJ2-3; D may be TRBD1 (7 bases). Germline V CDR1 and CDR2: MNHEY, SMNVEV (reference sequence). Trimming cost V 7 bases and J 6 bases, with 14 bases left between them. CDR3 length: 13 amino acids. The CDR3 here is CASNAGGTDTQYF. DNA of the CDR3: TGTGCCAGCAATGCAGGGGGGACGGATACGCAGTATTTT.

The chain carries TRBV14 and TRBJ1-2, with D possibly being TRBD1 (5 bases). V was pared by 4 bases and J by 8 bases, with 14 bases between. CDR1 is SGHDN and CDR2 is FVKESK in the germline V gene. The CDR3 loop spans 13 amino acids. The CDR3 reads CASSLYGGLGYTF. The CDR3 region has the DNA TGTGCCAGCAGCCTATACGGGGGTCTGGGCTACACCTTC.

This clone was recorded a few times. The chain uses TRBV7-3 and TRBJ1-2; D is perhaps TRBD1 (5 bases). Germline V CDR1 and CDR2: SGHTA, FQGTGA. The CDR3 extends over 13 amino acids. V lost 3 bases and J lost 6, with 11 bases in between. This CDR3 is CASSFGQGHGYTF. As DNA, the CDR3 is TGTGCCAGCAGCTTTGGGCAGGGTCATGGCTACACCTTC.

J is TRBJ2-7 and V is TRBV13; D is perhaps TRBD2 (5 bases). This CDR3 is 14 amino acids long. Germline V CDR1 and CDR2: PRHDT, FYEKMQ (reference sequence). V lost 0 bases, J lost 5 bases, and 11 bases lay in between. The CDR3 DNA reads TGTGCCAGCAGCTTAGGGTCCGGGATCCACGAGCAGTACTTC. Amino acids: CASSLGSGIHEQYF.

The V call is TRBV29-1, the J call TRBJ2-3; tentative D call: TRBD1 (5 bases). The ends were cut back, 1 base at V and 1 base at J, with 12 bases in the middle. The length of the CDR3 is 15 residues. Germline V gene sequence: CDR1 SQVTM, CDR2 ANQGSEA. In DNA form, the CDR3 reads TGCAGCGTTGAAGGGATCAGGGCCCGCACAGATACGCAGTATTTT. This codes for CSVEGIRARTDTQYF.

The chain is built from TRBV29-1 and TRBJ2-3; D not resolved. The CDR3 has 14 amino acids. Trimming took 6 bases from V and 4 from J, leaving 17 bases between them. CDR1 SQVTM and CDR2 ANQGSEA come from the germline V gene. Here the CDR3 DNA reads TGCAGCGTAACTCGAACAGATGGCGCAGATACGCAGTATTTT. Its translation: CSVTRTDGADTQYF.

With respect to this clone: The identical CDR3 is also encoded by other nucleotide sequences in the sample. This chain links TRBV19 with TRBJ1-5; TRBD1 is a possible D gene (5 bases). The CDR3 totals 13 residues. Trimming shortened V by 2 bases and J by 7 bases, and 9 bases separated the two germline ends. The germline CDR1 and CDR2 sequences are LNHDA and SQIVND (reference sequence). CDR3 amino acids: CASSIRGGQPQHF. In DNA form, the CDR3 reads TGTGCCAGTAGTATACGGGGGGGACAGCCCCAGCATTTT.

This rearrangement joins TRBV5-1 to TRBJ1-2; possibly TRBD1 for D (6 bases). With 0 bases removed from V and 0 bases from J, the gap between germline ends came to 9 bases. The CDR3 runs 15 residues. The V gene's germline CDR1 is SGHRS and CDR2 YFSETQ. CDR3 residues: CASSLVGDTNYGYTF. Here the CDR3 DNA reads TGCGCCAGCAGCTTGGTAGGGGACACTAACTATGGCTACACCTTC.

The V call is TRBV27, the J call TRBJ2-1; possible D gene TRBD1, 5 bases. CDR1 and CDR2 from the germline V gene are MNHEY and SMNVEV (reference sequence). The CDR3 is made up of 15 amino acids. Trimming took off 1 base at V and 3 bases at J, with 10 bases between the two ends. In DNA form, the CDR3 reads TGTGCCAGCAGTTTATTCCTAGGGGACTACAATGAGCAGTTCTTC. It translates to CASSLFLGDYNEQFF.

This clone has only a few counts. The genes are TRBV7-2 and TRBJ2-2; TRBD1 matches 9 bases. V lost 4 bases and J lost 9; bases outside the gene matches: 9. The CDR3 sequence is 15 residues long. Per the germline V gene, CDR1 is SGHTA and CDR2 is FQGNSA. CDR3 DNA sequence: TGTGCCAGCAGCTCGGCCGGGACAGGGAAACGGGAGCTGTTTTTT. Translation: CASSSAGTGKRELFF.

This clone occurred a few times. At the DNA level, this CDR3 is encoded by other sequences in the same sample as well. The chain carries TRBV7-3 and TRBJ2-5; a possible D gene is TRBD2 (7 bases). CDR3 length equals 13 residues. V lost 5 bases to trimming and J lost 4 bases, with 11 bases between them. The germline V gene encodes CDR1 SGHTA and CDR2 FQGTGA. The CDR3 DNA reads TGTGCCAGCAGCGGGGGGGCCGGAGAGACCCAGTACTTC. Translation gives CASSGGAGETQYF. The full variable domain, in which reference TRBV7-3 and TRBJ2-5 provide the parts outside the CDR3, is GAGVSQTPSNKVTEKGKYVELRCDPISGHTALYWYRQSLGQGPEFLIYFQGTGAADDSGLPNDRFFAVRPEGSVSTLKIQRTERGDSAVYLCASSGGAGETQYFGPGTRLLVL.

The chain is built from TRBV7-9 and TRBJ2-1, with TRBD2 matching over 10 bases. The CDR3 is 15 amino acids. V was clipped by 5 bases and J by 4 bases; unmatched bases: 5. The germline CDR1 and CDR2 sequences are SEHNR and FQNEAQ (reference sequence). Here the CDR3 DNA reads TGTGCCAGCAGCGCCGGGACTAGCGAATACAATGAGCAGTTCTTC. It yields the protein CASSAGTSEYNEQFF.

This clone was recorded a few times. The chain is built from TRBV7-9 and TRBJ2-2; D not certain. V shed 0 bases and J shed 7 bases, with 3 bases lying between them. Looked up from germline, CDR1 is SEHNR and CDR2 is FQNEAQ (reference sequence). The CDR3 runs to 12 residues. The CDR3 here is CASSLANGELFF. The CDR3 nucleotides are TGTGCCAGCAGCTTAGCTAACGGGGAGCTGTTTTTT.

The rearrangement joins TRBV29-1 to TRBJ2-3; no reliable D call. The CDR3 totals 13 residues. The V end lost 7 bases, the J end lost 1 base, and 12 bases lay between the germline ends. Germline CDR1 is SQVTM and CDR2 is ANQGSEA. The CDR3 DNA is TGCAGCGCCTTCCACCGGGGCACAGATACGCAGTATTTT. It yields the protein CSAFHRGTDTQYF.

The chain employs TRBV2 and TRBJ1-2; the D is unclear. With 7 bases removed from V and 0 bases from J, the gap between germline ends came to 3 bases. The CDR3 spans 11 residues. The germline gives CDR1 SNHLY, CDR2 FYNNEI. The CDR3 nucleotides are TGTGCCAGCACGGCTAACTATGGCTACACCTTC. Translation gives CASTANYGYTF.

As DNA, the CDR3 is TGTGCCAGCAGTGAGAAACAGGGGGCCTATTCACCCCTCCACTTT. Translated: CASSEKQGAYSPLHF. The chain links TRBV2 to TRBJ1-6, with 9 bases fitting TRBD1. Germline V gives CDR1 SNHLY, CDR2 FYNNEI. CDR3 length: 15 residues. The trim removed 3 bases at V and 8 bases at J, leaving 5 bases unmatched.

This clone was recorded only once. This chain joins TRBV7-9 and TRBJ2-7; TRBD1 matches at 10 bases. V dropped 5 bases and J dropped 12; count of bases not matched to a gene: 7. Germline CDR1 is SEHNR and CDR2 is FQNEAQ (reference sequence). The CDR3 totals 12 residues. CDR3 sequence reads: CASSAMTGGMYF. Here the CDR3 DNA reads TGTGCCAGCAGCGCCATGACAGGGGGCATGTACTTC.